This T cell receptor (beta chain) was identified in a study of T and B cells in COVID-19 patients. This clonotype was seen more than once but under ten times. TRB was amplified from about 250-500 ng of blood genomic DNA. TRB rearrangements were amplified by multiplex PCR with BIOMED2 TRB-A/B primers. From the multiplex PCR reads, TCRdb called clonotypes with MiXCR, one entry per CDR3 protein. There are 13,000 to 15,000 distinct CDR3 sequences in the sample; roughly 27% occur only once, and nearly 7% lies in the top ten. Germline CDR1 is MNHEY and CDR2 is SVGAGI. The V gene lost 6 bases and the J gene lost 10 bases, with 18 bases spanning the gap. The CDR3 is 13 amino acids.

The sample taken for sequencing was blood. This receptor was obtained from a human donor who had recovered from COVID-19. The chain employs TRBV6-5 and TRBJ1-1; D unclear. The CDR3 region is CASSRGSSGRAFF. In DNA form, the CDR3 reads TGTGCCAGCAGCAGAGGGAGTTCAGGCCGAGCTTTCTTT.